In its sample, the clone carrying this T cell receptor (beta chain) was seen once. The record originates from a study of blood T cell repertoires in COVID-19. CDR3 size: 13 residues. The germline CDR1 and CDR2 sequences are KGHDR and SFDVKD. V trimming: 8 bases; J trimming: 5 bases; junction bases outside the gene matches: 7. Only in-frame clones appear in the TCRdb table, and some are missing; sequencing was by immunoSEQ multiplex PCR. The table shows about 200,000 clones, with about 86% occurring only once. The receptor was derived from a woman between 50 and 59 years old with COVID-19, enrolled during active disease. Sequencing input: peripheral blood. This chain links TRBV24-1 with TRBJ1-2; 7 bases line up with TRBD1. The CDR3 is CATNMGQQYGYTF. DNA for the CDR3: TGTGCCACCAATATGGGACAGCAGTATGGCTACACCTTC.